This T cell receptor (beta chain) was profiled in a study of a mutant IDH1 vaccine in newly diagnosed glioma. Study context: Eight vaccinations went to patients in weeks 1, 3, 5, 7, 11, 15, 19, 23. Patients previously underwent radiotherapy, temozolomide, or both, and most underwent both. Overall study results and limits: The vaccine induced immune responses, and these occurred in about 93% of patients. Seemingly, pseudoprogression had no relation to changes in the top peripheral T cell clonotypes.

CDR1 LGHNT and CDR2 FRNRAP come from the germline V gene. The length of the CDR3 is 12 residues. The V end lost 1 base, the J end lost 8 bases, and 8 bases lay between the germline ends. Details on this clone: Its antigen is as yet unknown.

Time point denoted: week 5, during vaccination. It was 300 ug of mutant IDH1 20-mer peptide that made up each vaccine dose, given with topical imiquimod. Using immunoSEQ multiplex PCR, the repertoire was profiled, and TCRdb retains in-frame clones only, with some absent. Of tens of thousands of clones listed, more than 85% were seen once; the top ten hold more than 0.5%. The sample here was PBMCs, taken from a glioma patient whose treatment included an IDH1 peptide vaccine. The chain has TRBV12-5 and TRBJ1-2; no reliable D call. The TCR was taken from a woman in her fifties or sixties with glioma. The CDR3 spells CASGLALRGYTF. The DNA of the CDR3 is TGTGCTAGTGGTTTGGCCTTGAGAGGCTACACCTTC.